The rows below give T cell receptor beta chains drawn from one sample of a study of T cell responses to AZD1222 COVID-19 vaccine. Using immunoSEQ multiplex PCR, the repertoire was profiled, and TCRdb retains in-frame clones only, with some absent. Of 150,000 to 200,000 clones listed, approximately 91% are singletons. The sample consisted of peripheral blood, taken on day 0 of AZD1222 vaccination. The origin of the receptors is an adult in good health. Each CDR3 is given with its conserved first and last residue. The order of the fields is V gene, J gene, CDR3 protein.

TRBV20-1	TRBJ2-7	CSAFGRYEQYF
TRBV7-9	TRBJ2-7	CASSPRTGWEQYF
TRBV4-1	TRBJ2-1	CASSQVQHEQFF
TRBV6-2/TRBV6-3	TRBJ1-1	CASSYSKFEAFF
TRBV2	TRBJ1-5	CASSESGGPQPQHF
TRBV4-2	TRBJ2-1	CASSQDPGQMGHGQDNEQFF
TRBV7-6	TRBJ2-1	CASSLETGAYNEQFF
TRBV24-1	TRBJ2-6	CATSAAGANVLTF
TRBV28	TRBJ1-1	CASSYEDTEAFF
TRBV3-1/TRBV3-2	TRBJ2-5	CASSQGTSGGAEETQYF
TRBV28	TRBJ1-5	CASRPGVGQPQHF
TRBV18	TRBJ2-2	CASSPLDQNTGELFF
TRBV6-1	TRBJ1-6	CASSESLGNRDSPLHF
TRBV6-1	TRBJ1-3	CASSALSGVSGNTIYF
TRBV5-4	TRBJ2-3	CASSSLTGGDTDTQYF
TRBV11-2	TRBJ2-1	CASSFSGYNEQFF
TRBV6-2/TRBV6-3	TRBJ2-3	CASSSRGYPTDTQYF
TRBV18	TRBJ2-1	CASSPPAGIAYNEQFF
TRBV28	TRBJ1-2	CASSLLSSSTLYGYTF
TRBV4-3	TRBJ1-1	CASSQQQGNTEAFF
TRBV2	TRBJ1-3	CASSRTSGNTIYF
TRBV7-9	TRBJ1-3	CASSLAAPGNTIYF
TRBV2	TRBJ1-1	CASSEARNTEAFF
TRBV6-2/TRBV6-3	TRBJ2-3	CASSLTSGITQYF
TRBV7-3	TRBJ2-1	CASSPGLAGYNEQFF
TRBV5-8	TRBJ2-2	CASSFSSLTNTGELFF
TRBV3-1/TRBV3-2	TRBJ1-6	CASSQDRQNSYNSPLHF
TRBV21-1	TRBJ2-5	CASSRVETQYF
TRBV5-5	TRBJ2-1	CASSLVASGGYNEQFF
TRBV14	TRBJ2-3	CASSRADTQYF
TRBV5-8	TRBJ2-1	CASSTSGRTYNEQFF
TRBV6-5	TRBJ2-5	CASSRGFRETQYF
TRBV10-3	TRBJ1-4	CAIRGQDGQLFF
TRBV19	TRBJ2-1	CASSSLREVSYNEQFF
TRBV28	TRBJ1-6	CASSSPNSPLHF
TRBV10-3	TRBJ1-1	CAIRGTGAEAFF
TRBV18	TRBJ1-1	CASSRDRGDTEAFF
TRBV19	TRBJ2-7	CASSDPAGVTAEQYF
TRBV6-2/TRBV6-3	TRBJ1-2	CASSSRRANYGYTF